The rows below give T cell receptor beta chains drawn from one sample of a study of blood T cell repertoires in COVID-19. The data were produced by immunoSEQ multiplex PCR, yet TCRdb's version contains in-frame clones alone and is incomplete. This sample has about 220,000 clones, with approximately 84% found just once. The sequenced sample consisted of peripheral blood. The origin of the receptors is a man aged 50-60 years who had recovered from COVID-19. Each CDR3 is given without its conserved first and last residue.

TRBV4-2 | ASSQEVSAGGPYEQF
TRBV27 | ASSSLAGLNTGELF
TRBV6-5 | ASSYLTGRNEQF
TRBV11-2 | ASSLVLAGRETQY
TRBV24-1 | ATTFLGEQF
TRBV28 | ASRPPGASGNTIY
TRBV28 | ASTRGARTEAF
TRBV28 | ASSLSGYEQY
TRBV30 | AWNIAGGVVDEQF
TRBV19 | ASSTRTAATYEQY
TRBV27 | ASRPYGTEPYEQY
TRBV5-5 | ASSLEGDGRALHGELF
TRBV24-1 | ATSDLQGGYGYT
TRBV29-1 | SVGVSGANVLT
TRBV4-1 | ASSQVRFNTEAF
TRBV7-8 | ASSGRGATNEKLF
TRBV5-1 | ASKRTSGTDTQY
TRBV3-1/TRBV3-2 | ASSRSGRGGTDTQY
TRBV5-1 | ASSPAGLAGSYTGELF
TRBV7-8 | ASSAGAQNTEAF
TRBV20-1 | SASRRLAGYYSYEQY
TRBV7-9 | ASSLASGVTDEQF
TRBV7-9 | ASSLTRGYSGNTIY
TRBV19 | ASSIARGEQY
TRBV15 | ATSRSGTGVAEAF
TRBV7-8 | ASSLFRTGGGEQF
TRBV7-9 | ASSGWTSGNTGELF
TRBV19 | ASNSAGKAKNIQY
TRBV10-1 | ASSEWRDGNEQF
TRBV3-1/TRBV3-2 | ASSQGTGSFYEQY
TRBV30 | AWSWANSGNTIY
TRBV9 | ASSVGAGLAGDEQY
TRBV5-1 | ASSWDSGNTIY
TRBV5-1 | ASSLRDRGYEQF
TRBV19 | ASSIQQGAFETQY
TRBV14 | ASSLGQGAGKTQY
TRBV5-1 | ASSPDNPNQPQH
TRBV5-1 | ASSERMPGESAYEQY
TRBV2 | ASSGRTGGGQPQH
TRBV28 | ASNPFQGTEAF
TRBV19 | ASSRGQGAEAF
TRBV18 | ASSPGLVETQY
TRBV2 | ASRKDRSYGYT
TRBV18 | ASATSGSSNEQF
TRBV4-1 | ASSRAGLAGGPDTQY
TRBV28 | ASCADQPQH
TRBV6-5 | ASSYTGTAAYEQY
TRBV18 | ASSLSGLLNSNQPQH
TRBV27 | ASSYEDRGLGELF
TRBV13 | ASSLGLAGTQETQY
TRBV6-5 | ASRTNLQYEKLF
TRBV28 | ASSRTGLYGYT
TRBV14 | ASSQDLRESAF